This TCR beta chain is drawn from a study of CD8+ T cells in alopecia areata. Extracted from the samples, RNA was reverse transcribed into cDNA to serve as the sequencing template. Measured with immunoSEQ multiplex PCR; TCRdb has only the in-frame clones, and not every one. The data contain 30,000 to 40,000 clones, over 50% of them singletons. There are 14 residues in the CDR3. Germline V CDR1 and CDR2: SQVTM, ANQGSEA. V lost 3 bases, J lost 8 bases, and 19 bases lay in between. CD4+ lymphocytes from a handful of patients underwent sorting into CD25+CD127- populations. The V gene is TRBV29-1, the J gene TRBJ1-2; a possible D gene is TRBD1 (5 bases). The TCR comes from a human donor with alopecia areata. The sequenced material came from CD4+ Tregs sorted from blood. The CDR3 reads CSVEWGRALGGYTF. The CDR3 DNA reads TGCAGCGTTGAGTGGGGCAGGGCCTTAGGGGGCTACACCTTC.